This T cell receptor beta chain was sequenced in a study of blood T cells in healthy people across ages. Study-wide results and caveats: Higher naive T cell percentage went strongly together with higher TCR beta diversity. One million T cells yielded diversity estimates that were considered underestimates.

Germline loops: CDR1 SNHLY, CDR2 FYNNEI. The CDR3 is 14 amino acids. The V end lost 5 bases, the J end lost 3 bases, and 14 bases lay between the germline ends. The table lists this clonotype with a few counts. Its specificity is not known. The authors ran a second PCR of about 6 to 11 cycles using a sample-barcoded 5' primer and a J-beta primer mix. Each CDR3 protein gets one entry after TCRdb re-called the 5' RACE reads with MiXCR. The sample lists about 600,000 distinct CDR3 sequences; around half were seen once. The source material was blood. This chain uses TRBV2 with TRBJ2-7; perhaps TRBD1 as D (6 bases). This clonotype was sampled from an elderly man in good health. The CDR3 protein is CASSPTGRGYEQYF. As DNA, the CDR3 is TGTGCCAGCAGTCCTACAGGGCGCGGCTACGAGCAGTACTTC. The entire variable domain, with the rest obtained from reference TRBV2 and TRBJ2-7, is as follows: EPEVTQTPSHQVTQMGQEVILRCVPISNHLYFYWYRQILGQKVEFLVSFYNNEISEKSEIFDDQFSVERPDGSNFTLKIRSTKLEDSAMYFCASSPTGRGYEQYFGPGTRLTVT.